This entry is about one TCR beta chain. This CDR3 spans 17 amino acids. Per germline, CDR1 SGHAT and CDR2 FQNNGV. Trimming took 1 base from V and 1 from J, leaving 14 bases between them. The data derive from a study of blood T cell repertoires in COVID-19. The wider study: Sites across the United States, Italy and Spain contributed samples from acute and convalescent COVID-19. Sample material is recorded as cDNA or gDNA derived from T cells, B-cell-depleted T cells, or PBMCs.

As originally analysed: Scientists estimated how many nucleated cells there were by amplifying reference gene primers. Sequenced by immunoSEQ multiplex PCR; TCRdb stores in-frame clones only, minus some. That table furnishes V, J and clone size, whereas the DNA furnished D and trimming. Of roughly 150,000 clones listed, about 80% are singletons. Participant ages covered about 18 to 100 years across about two dozen US areas. Material for sequencing was PBMCs or T cells enriched from blood (not recorded which). The chain recombines TRBV11-2 with TRBJ1-3; D uncertain. The sequence was obtained from a woman between 45 and 65 years old who had recovered from COVID-19. The CDR3: CASSLAAPVFSGNTIYF. CDR3 bases: TGTGCCAGCAGCTTAGCCGCTCCGGTGTTTTCTGGAAACACCATATATTTT.